This T cell receptor beta chain originates from a study of T cells after yellow fever vaccination. Details on this clonotype: Its antigen is not known.

V lost 0 bases, J lost 2 bases, and 0 bases lay in between. This CDR3 is built from 13 residues. Germline V gene sequence: CDR1 SGDLS, CDR2 YYNGEE. 5'RACE template switching generated TCR cDNA, adding a universal primer site and UMIs. In TCRdb, the 5' RACE reads were re-called with MiXCR into one record per CDR3 protein. The sample has just under 600,000 distinct CDR3 sequences, around an eighth seen once. General study findings and limits: Researchers cautioned that FACS-sorted repertoires could harbor abundant clonotypes contaminating from the bulk population. Most clones from primary vaccination resurfaced after the booster (96% CD4, 88% CD8). Just a small share of clonotypes turned up in the CD4 compartment as well as the CD8 compartment.

The sample consisted of PBMCs, taken on the day of the yellow fever booster vaccination. The clonotype comes from a young man who received the YFV17D yellow fever vaccine. The chain uses TRBV9 and TRBJ2-6; unclear D gene. The CDR3 sequence is CASSVAGANVLTF. In DNA form, the CDR3 reads TGTGCCAGCAGCGTAGCTGGGGCCAACGTCCTGACTTTC.